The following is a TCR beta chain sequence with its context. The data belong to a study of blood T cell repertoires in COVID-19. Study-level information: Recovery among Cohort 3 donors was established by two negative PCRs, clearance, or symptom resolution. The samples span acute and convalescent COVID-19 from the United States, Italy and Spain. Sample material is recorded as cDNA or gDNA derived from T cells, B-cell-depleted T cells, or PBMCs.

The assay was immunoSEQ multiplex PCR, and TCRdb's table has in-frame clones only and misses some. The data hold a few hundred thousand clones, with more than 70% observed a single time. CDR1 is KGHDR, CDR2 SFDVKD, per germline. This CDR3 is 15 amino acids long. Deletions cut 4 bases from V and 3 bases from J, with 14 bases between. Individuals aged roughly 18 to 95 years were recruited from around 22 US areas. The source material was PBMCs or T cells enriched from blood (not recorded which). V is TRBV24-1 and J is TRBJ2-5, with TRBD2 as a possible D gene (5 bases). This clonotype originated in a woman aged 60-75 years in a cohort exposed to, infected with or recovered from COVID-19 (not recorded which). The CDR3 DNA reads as TGTGCCACCAGTGACCCTTGGGGAGTTGAAGAGACCCAGTACTTC. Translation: CATSDPWGVEETQYF.